These 19 T cell receptor beta chains share one sample of origin, sequenced in a study of CD8+ T cells in alopecia areata (dated by TCRdb to the late 2010s). The library relied on the immunoSEQ multiplex PCR assay. RNA was extracted from all samples and reverse transcribed into cDNA as template for TCR sequencing. TCRdb obtained this table from immuneACCESS and retained in-frame rearrangements with V and J assigned. These tables miss some clones; where compared with another copy, unresolved V genes account for less than half of the shortfall, and the remainder is unexplained. For this sample the table gives approximately 120,000 clones, of which around 45% were detected only once. The top ten clones comprise 10% to 13% of the sample. The specimen sequenced was NKG2D-low CD8+ T cells sorted from blood. This sample's cell subset or site label indicates: sorted CD8+ NKG2D-low blood T cells. The receptors originated from a human donor with alopecia areata.

The J gene is TRBJ2-1, the V gene TRBV29-1; 11 positions agree with TRBD2. CDR3 size: 15 residues. J lost 6 bases, V lost 4 bases, and 8 bases had no gene match. The V gene's germline CDR1 is SQVTM and CDR2 ANQGSEA. In DNA form, the CDR3 reads TGCAGCGTTGCAGGGACTAGCGGAGAGTTCAATGAGCAGTTCTTC. Protein sequence: CSVAGTSGEFNEQFF.

V usage is TRBV29-1 and J usage is TRBJ2-1, with 7 bases aligning to TRBD2. The CDR3 consists of 15 residues. The J segment lost 5 bases and the V segment lost 4 bases, leaving 11 bases of the junction unmatched. The germline CDR1 and CDR2 sequences are SQVTM and ANQGSEA. CDR3 amino acids: CSVVGPGGTHNEQFF. The CDR3 nucleotides are TGCAGCGTTGTCGGCCCCGGGGGGACCCACAATGAGCAGTTCTTC.

The chain carries TRBV9 and TRBJ2-7; D unresolved. V was pared by 0 bases and J by 6 bases, with 16 bases between. The CDR3 is 15 residues long. Germline-derived CDR1 and CDR2 are SGDLS and YYNGEE. The chain's CDR3 is CASSVEGLPSSEQYF. The CDR3 DNA is TGTGCCAGCAGCGTAGAAGGCTTGCCCTCGTCCGAGCAGTACTTC.

This clone was counted a few times. The chain combines TRBV2 with TRBJ2-1; D not certain. V was clipped by 3 bases and J by 12 bases, with 0 bases between them. CDR1 and CDR2 from the germline V gene are SNHLY and FYNNEI. The CDR3 contains 8 residues. CDR3 protein: CASSEQFF. As DNA, the CDR3 is TGTGCCAGCAGTGAGCAGTTCTTC.

This chain connects TRBV11-2 to TRBJ2-3; 14 nucleotides line up with TRBD2. With V trimmed by 5 bases and J by 0 bases, 10 bases remained unmatched. CDR1 is SGHAT and CDR2 is FQNNGV in the germline V gene. The CDR3 sequence is 19 residues long. The CDR3: CASSGLGTSGGQSTDTQYF. CDR3 DNA sequence: TGTGCCAGCAGCGGCCTTGGGACTAGCGGGGGCCAAAGCACAGATACGCAGTATTTT.

V usage is TRBV29-1 and J usage is TRBJ2-7, with D unresolved. This CDR3 spans 13 amino acids. Between the trimmed V and J ends, which lost 7 bases and 3 bases, there was a span of 16 bases. CDR1 and CDR2 (germline): SQVTM, ANQGSEA. The CDR3 bases are TGCAGCGCCAAGCGCACTCTAGGCTACGAGCAGTACTTC. Protein sequence: CSAKRTLGYEQYF.

This clone has more than one count but fewer than ten. The V gene is TRBV29-1, the J gene TRBJ1-2; weak D call: TRBD1 (5 bases). The CDR3 contains 11 residues. Trimming pared 5 bases from V and 6 bases from J, leaving 10 bases between. Germline V gene sequence: CDR1 SQVTM, CDR2 ANQGSEA. The CDR3 is CSVLTEDGYTF. The CDR3 DNA reads as TGCAGCGTTCTGACAGAGGATGGCTACACCTTC.

The chain employs TRBV27 and TRBJ1-1; D is unresolved. The germline V gene encodes CDR1 MNHEY and CDR2 SMNVEV (reference sequence). CDR3 length equals 12 residues. V was clipped by 5 bases and J by 8 bases, with 12 bases between them. The CDR3 loop is CASSGVAGEAFF. CDR3 DNA sequence: TGTGCCAGCAGTGGGGTTGCGGGAGAAGCTTTCTTT.

This clone showed up just a few times. Germline is not matched at one junction end, which may reflect a read error. The rearrangement uses TRBV5-1 and TRBJ1-1; no reliable D call. The germline CDR1 and CDR2 sequences are SGHRS and YFSETQ. The CDR3 runs to 11 residues. The CDR3 loop is CASSLNNEAFF. The CDR3 DNA reads as TGCGCCAGCAGCTTGAACAATGAAGCTTTCTTT.

This clone appeared a few times. The J gene is TRBJ2-1, the V gene TRBV7-9, with TRBD2 matching over 15 bases. Germline trimming cut 5 bases from V and 0 bases from J; bases unmatched to any gene: 5. There are 18 residues in the CDR3. Germline V gives CDR1 SEHNR, CDR2 FQNEAQ (reference sequence). CDR3 sequence (DNA): TGTGCCAGCAGCCCGGGACTAGCGGGGGGCATCTCCTACAATGAGCAGTTCTTC. Translation gives CASSPGLAGGISYNEQFF.

This clone was found a few times. V gene TRBV13 combines with J gene TRBJ2-3; D is perhaps TRBD1 or TRBD2 (5 bases each). Looked up from germline, CDR1 is PRHDT and CDR2 is FYEKMQ (reference sequence). Trimming removed 5 bases at V and 8 bases at J, with 11 bases between. The CDR3 totals 12 residues. In DNA, the CDR3 is TGTGCCAGCAGCGGGGGTTTGAGTACGCAGTATTTT. This gives the protein CASSGGLSTQYF. Full variable domain (remainder filled in from reference TRBV13 and TRBJ2-3): AAGVIQSPRHLIKEKRETATLKCYPIPRHDTVYWYQQGPGQDPQFLISFYEKMQSDKGSIPDRFSAQQFSDYHSELNMSSLELGDSALYFCASSGGLSTQYFGPGTRLTVL.

This CDR3 is CSVEDAVSDRSNYGYTF. The CDR3 DNA is TGCAGCGTTGAAGACGCAGTTTCAGACAGGTCTAACTATGGCTACACCTTC. The genes are TRBV29-1 and TRBJ1-2, with D tentatively TRBD1 (6 bases). The V end lost 0 bases, the J end lost 0 bases, and 17 bases lay between the germline ends. Germline assignment: CDR1 SQVTM and CDR2 ANQGSEA. CDR3 size: 17 residues.

The rearrangement joins TRBV6-1 to TRBJ2-7, with D perhaps matching TRBD2 (7 bases). Germline V gives CDR1 MNHNS, CDR2 SASEGT. The ends were cut back, 1 base at V and 0 bases at J, with 10 bases in the middle. CDR3 length: 15 amino acids. CDR3 nucleotide sequence: TGTGCCAGCAGTGAAGGGGCGGGGGCCTCCTACGAGCAGTACTTC. Its protein product is CASSEGAGASYEQYF.

This sequence joins TRBV30 and TRBJ2-7, with a weak D call TRBD2 (6 bases). The CDR3 contains 13 residues. With 2 bases removed from V and 2 bases from J, the gap between germline ends came to 10 bases. The germline V gene encodes CDR1 GTSNPN and CDR2 SVGIG (reference sequence). CDR3 nucleotide sequence: TGTGCCTGGAGTACGGGAGCCGCCTACGAGCAGTACTTC. This gives the protein CAWSTGAAYEQYF.

The rearrangement links TRBV6-5 to TRBJ2-7; D tentatively fits TRBD1 or TRBD2 (5 bases each). CDR3 length: 14 residues. Germline V lookup: CDR1 MNHEY, CDR2 SVGAGI. Deletions cut 6 bases from V and 2 bases from J, with 14 bases between. This CDR3 is CASSLGVGAYEQYF. The CDR3 DNA sequence: TGTGCCAGCAGCTTAGGGGTGGGGGCCTACGAGCAGTACTTC.

Only one count was recorded for this clone. V usage is TRBV5-1 and J usage is TRBJ2-2; 10 nucleotides agree with TRBD1. J lost 6 bases, V lost 4 bases, and 6 bases had no gene match. Germline-derived CDR1 and CDR2 are SGHRS and YFSETQ. The length of the CDR3 is 15 residues. The CDR3 DNA follows: TGCGCCAGCAGCCCTCGGGACAGGGGCGCCGGGGAGCTGTTTTTT. Translating it yields CASSPRDRGAGELFF.

The chain couples TRBV29-1 to TRBJ2-7; no reliable D call. From germline, CDR1 is SQVTM and CDR2 ANQGSEA. The germline V and J ends were trimmed by 6 bases and 1 base, with 10 bases remaining between them. This CDR3 is built from 12 residues. The CDR3 sequence is CSVQLESYEQYF. The CDR3 DNA sequence: TGCAGCGTACAGTTAGAGTCCTACGAGCAGTACTTC.

A note on this clone: Other DNA sequences from this sample encode an identical CDR3 as well. CDR3 region: CASSGDSDTQYF. The CDR3 DNA is TGTGCCAGCAGTGGCGACTCGGATACGCAGTATTTT. The chain links TRBV2 to TRBJ2-3; D ambiguous. CDR3 length: 12 residues. The V end was cut by 4 bases, the J end by 6 bases, with 8 bases between. Germline CDR1 reads SNHLY; CDR2 reads FYNNEI.

This clone was counted a single time. The rearrangement joins TRBV27 to TRBJ1-5; D is possibly TRBD1 (6 bases). CDR3 length: 13 residues. Germline CDR1 is MNHEY and CDR2 is SMNVEV (reference sequence). V lost 5 bases, J lost 9 bases, and 14 bases lay in between. The CDR3 spells CASSPGGPGPQHF. The DNA for the CDR3 is TGTGCCAGCAGTCCCGGGGGCCCGGGGCCCCAGCATTTT.